Below are 13 T cell receptor beta chains sequenced from a single sample in a study of blood T cell repertoires in COVID-19. Clones were read by immunoSEQ multiplex PCR, and TCRdb kept only the in-frame ones, dropping some. The repertoire includes 120,000 or so clones, roughly 80% of them detected once, and around 5.2% sits in the top ten. Source material: peripheral blood. The source of these receptors is a man aged 55 to 70 with acute or convalescent COVID-19.

The CDR3 region is CASSLVGGNQPQHF. The CDR3 bases are TGTGCCAGCAGTTTAGTAGGGGGCAATCAGCCCCAGCATTTT. The chain is built from TRBV27 and TRBJ1-5, with D perhaps TRBD1 (5 bases). There are 14 residues in the CDR3. V was clipped by 2 bases and J by 2 bases, with 7 bases between them. The germline V gene has CDR1 MNHEY and CDR2 SMNVEV (reference sequence).

DNA of the CDR3: TGTGCCACCAGTGATTCAGGGACCGGCGGGGCTGGCTACACCTTC. It is translated as CATSDSGTGGAGYTF. This rearrangement joins TRBV24-1 to TRBJ1-2, with a possible D match to TRBD1 (5 bases). Germline CDR1 is KGHDR and CDR2 is SFDVKD. This CDR3 has 15 amino acids. V lost 2 bases to trimming and J lost 7 bases, with 16 bases between them.

This chain joins TRBV12-5 and TRBJ2-1; 8 positions match TRBD2. CDR1 and CDR2 from the germline V gene are LGHNT and FRNRAP. The CDR3 has 16 residues. After removal of 4 bases from V and 2 bases from J, the junction contained 7 bases not matched to a gene. The chain's CDR3 is CASGSDSGTTYNEQFF. DNA of the CDR3: TGTGCTAGTGGTTCCGATAGCGGGACGACCTACAATGAGCAGTTCTTC.

V and J are TRBV19 and TRBJ2-5, with TRBD2 as a possible D gene (5 bases). The CDR3 length is 13 residues. V lost 4 bases and J lost 4, with 10 bases in between. Germline V CDR1 and CDR2: LNHDA, SQIVND (reference sequence). The CDR3 here is CASSNFAGETQYF. The CDR3 coding sequence is TGTGCCAGTAGTAACTTCGCGGGAGAGACCCAGTACTTC.

This clone has just a few counts. The genes are TRBV2 and TRBJ2-1, with 9 bases that match TRBD2. V gave up 4 bases and J gave up 3 bases; unmatched junction bases: 4. Germline V CDR1 and CDR2: SNHLY, FYNNEI. CDR3 length: 15 amino acids. This chain's CDR3 is CASSASGGLYNEQFF. The CDR3 coding sequence is TGTGCCAGCAGTGCGAGCGGGGGGCTCTACAATGAGCAGTTCTTC.

The J gene is TRBJ1-2, the V gene TRBV5-1; TRBD1 might be the D (5 bases). CDR1 SGHRS and CDR2 YFSETQ come from the germline V gene. Trimming left V 3 bases short and J 8 bases short, with 20 bases between. This CDR3 is 15 amino acids long. CDR3 bases: TGCGCCAGCAGCTCGGAAGGGGAGGGTGCGAGGGGCTACACCTTC. This sequence encodes CASSSEGEGARGYTF.

The rearrangement uses TRBV6-5 and TRBJ1-1; D is uncertain. Trimming stripped 5 bases from V and 1 base from J, with 14 bases between. This CDR3 has 15 residues. Germline CDR1 MNHEY, CDR2 SVGAGI. This chain's CDR3 is CASSLRPGGNTEAFF. The CDR3 coding sequence is TGTGCCAGCAGTCTTCGACCGGGAGGGAACACTGAAGCTTTCTTT.

The rearrangement uses TRBV14 and TRBJ1-2, with TRBD1 matching over 9 bases. The CDR3 totals 11 residues. Germline V gene sequence: CDR1 SGHDN, CDR2 FVKESK. J lost 12 bases, V lost 4 bases, and 3 bases had no gene match. The DNA for the CDR3 is TGTGCCAGCAGCCCGGGACAGGGACACACCTTC. Protein sequence: CASSPGQGHTF. Full variable domain (outside the CDR3, taken from reference TRBV14 and TRBJ1-2): EAGVTQFPSHSVIEKGQTVTLRCDPISGHDNLYWYRRVMGKEIKFLLHFVKESKQDESGMPNNRFLAERTGGTYSTLKVQPAELEDSGVYFCASSPGQGHTFGSGTRLTVV.

The sample holds a few counts of this clone. The chain uses TRBV29-1 and TRBJ1-2; 7 bases agree with TRBD1. The length of the CDR3 is 11 residues. Germline loops: CDR1 SQVTM, CDR2 ANQGSEA. The CDR3 coding sequence is TGCGCGACAGGGTATGGATCCCGCTACACCTTC. Translated: CATGYGSRYTF.

The genes are TRBV12-3 or TRBV12-4 and TRBJ1-4; unclear D gene. This CDR3 has 13 residues. Trimming shortened V by 4 bases and J by 6 bases, and 9 bases separated the two germline ends. The CDR3, as DNA: TGTGCCAGCAGTTCCCTAATATATGAAAAACTGTTTTTT. It is translated as CASSSLIYEKLFF.

This clone was detected only once. V and J are TRBV4-1 and TRBJ1-2; no reliable D call. The CDR3 extends over 17 amino acids. Germline V gene lookup returns CDR1 MGHRA and CDR2 YSYEKL. V was clipped by 2 bases and J by 0 bases, with 16 bases between them. The DNA for the CDR3 is TGCGCCAGCAGCCAACTGACTTATACTCCGACTAACTATGGCTACACCTTC. Protein: CASSQLTYTPTNYGYTF.

The V and J genes are TRBV27 and TRBJ2-1; a weak D match, TRBD2 (6 bases). Germline CDR1 MNHEY, CDR2 SMNVEV (reference sequence). This CDR3 region has 14 residues. Trimming pared 4 bases from V and 3 bases from J, leaving 10 bases between. Here the CDR3 DNA reads TGTGCCAGCAGTTCTCGGGAGCGCTACAATGAGCAGTTCTTC. It is translated as CASSSRERYNEQFF.

The rearrangement uses TRBV3-1 (or the pseudogene TRBV3-2) and TRBJ1-1, with D perhaps TRBD1 (5 bases). This CDR3 is built from 16 residues. With 6 bases removed from V and 1 base from J, the gap between germline ends came to 18 bases. Germline V gene lookup returns CDR1 LGHDT and CDR2 YNNKEL (reference sequence). CDR3 in DNA: TGTGCCAGCAGTCAGCTCGCCAGGGCAAGGAACACTGAAGCTTTCTTT. Its translation is CASSQLARARNTEAFF.